This T cell receptor beta chain was recorded in a study of T cell responses to AZD1222 COVID-19 vaccine. Study-level points and caveats: None of the repertoires were sampled until the peak T cell response had passed. It should be noted that donors were predominantly white British and more often female, and clonal diversity was possibly underestimated.

Clones were sequenced by immunoSEQ multiplex PCR, and TCRdb holds only the in-frame ones, with some missing. Among roughly 140,000 clones listed, over 80% were seen once. CDR1 and CDR2 from the germline V gene are SGDLS and YYNGEE. The germline V and J ends were trimmed by 0 bases and 3 bases, with 13 bases remaining between them. The CDR3 length is 15 residues. In regard to this clone: Its antigen is currently unknown.

The sequencing here drew on peripheral blood, taken 28 days after the second AZD1222 dose. The chain employs TRBV9 and TRBJ2-7, with D uncertain. This clonotype originated in an adult who received the AZD1222 COVID-19 vaccine. CDR3: CASSVGYSRYYEQYF. The CDR3 DNA reads as TGTGCCAGCAGCGTAGGTTACTCTCGCTACTACGAGCAGTACTTC.